The entry that follows covers one T cell receptor beta chain sequence. This record comes from a study of CD8+CD57+ T cells in acquired aplastic anemia. This CDR3 is 14 amino acids long. Germline CDR1 SGHTA, CDR2 FQGTGA. V gave up 2 bases and J gave up 2 bases, with 8 bases separating them. Genomic DNA constituted the template upon which TCR beta VDJ and CDR3 profiling was performed. MiXCR, applied by TCRdb to the reads, yields one record per CDR3 protein. This sample carries about 150,000 distinct CDR3 sequences, less than 45% of them seen once, and the ten largest clones take roughly 8.1%. Sequencing input: sorted CD4+, CD8+, or CD8+CD57+ T cells (not recorded which) from PBMCs. The receptor was isolated from a human donor in good health, serving as a control. The chain uses TRBV7-3 and TRBJ2-3; D perhaps matches TRBD2 (5 bases). The CDR3 DNA sequence: TGTGCCAGCAGCTTAGAGCGGTACACAGATACGCAGTATTTT. As protein: CASSLERYTDTQYF.